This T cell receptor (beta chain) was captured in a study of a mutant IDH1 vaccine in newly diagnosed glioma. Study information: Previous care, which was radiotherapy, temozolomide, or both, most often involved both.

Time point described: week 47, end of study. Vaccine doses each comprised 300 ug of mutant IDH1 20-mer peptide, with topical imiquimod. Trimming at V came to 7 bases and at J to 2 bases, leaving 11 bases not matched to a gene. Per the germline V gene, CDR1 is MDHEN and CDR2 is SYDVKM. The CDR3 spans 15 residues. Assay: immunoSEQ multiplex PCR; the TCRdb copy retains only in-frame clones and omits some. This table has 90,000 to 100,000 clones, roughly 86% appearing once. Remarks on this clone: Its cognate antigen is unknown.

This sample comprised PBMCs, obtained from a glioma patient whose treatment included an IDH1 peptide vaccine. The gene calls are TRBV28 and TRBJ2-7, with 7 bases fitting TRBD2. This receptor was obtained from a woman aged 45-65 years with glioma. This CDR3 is CASNQFGRGAYEQYF. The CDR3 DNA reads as TGTGCCAGCAATCAATTCGGACGGGGGGCCTACGAGCAGTACTTC.